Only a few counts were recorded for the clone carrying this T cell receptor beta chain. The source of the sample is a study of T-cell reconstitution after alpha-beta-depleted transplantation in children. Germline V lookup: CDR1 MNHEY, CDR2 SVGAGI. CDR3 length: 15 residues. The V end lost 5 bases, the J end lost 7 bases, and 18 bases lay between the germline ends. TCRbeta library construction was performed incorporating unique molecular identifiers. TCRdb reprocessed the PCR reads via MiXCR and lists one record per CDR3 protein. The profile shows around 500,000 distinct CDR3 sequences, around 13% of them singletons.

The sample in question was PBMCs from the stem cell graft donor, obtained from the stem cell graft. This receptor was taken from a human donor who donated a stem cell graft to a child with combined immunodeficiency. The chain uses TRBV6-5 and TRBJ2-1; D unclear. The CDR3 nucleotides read TGTGCCAGCAGTCCCCACCGAGGCTCCACAAATGAGCAGTTCTTC. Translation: CASSPHRGSTNEQFF.